This T cell receptor (beta chain) stems from a study of blood T cell repertoires in COVID-19 (dated by TCRdb to the early 2020s). A note on the overall study: The collaborator samples originated in the United States, Italy and Spain and spanned the acute and convalescent phases of COVID-19. Where available, HLA class I and class II types were taken from metadata supplied by the sample provider and were not determined by assay-based typing. The repertoires were made available in a free public database intended to serve as a resource for research on the immune response to SARS-CoV-2. The samples were drawn from two sources: the first 160 participants of the ongoing ImmuneRACE study, and some 1,300 subjects contributed by 6 global collaborators. Nearly every sample came with metadata listing a de-identified subject ID, COVID-19 status, age in years and sex. The dataset comprised deeply sampled blood TCRbeta repertoires from subjects exposed to, actively infected with, or recovered from COVID-19. The material from the prospective study consisted of cDNA or gDNA derived from T cells, B-cell-depleted T cells, or PBMCs. Study-wide findings and limitations: Clinical and demographic metadata were provided uncurated, with the amount varying by source and participant.

TCRbeta CDR3 regions were amplified from genomic DNA by means of the immunoSEQ Assay, a bias-controlled multiplex PCR. On the study's bioinformatics: Nucleated cell counts per sample were estimated from amplification of reference gene primers within the assay. Sequence reads were collapsed and filtered to measure the absolute abundance of every unique TCRbeta CDR3 rearrangement. For each sample, productive Simpson clonality was calculated as the square root of Simpson's diversity index over productive rearrangements. TCRdb mirrors the immuneACCESS table, restricted to in-frame sequences. Some clones are absent from its copies; in checked studies, under half trace to an unresolved V gene, and the reason for the others is unknown. That table furnishes V, J and clone size, whereas the DNA furnished D and trimming. This sample gives roughly 290,000 clones in total; roughly 88% of them show up just once. The ten largest clones capture more than 2% of the sample.

Participants in the prospective study were enrolled through a virtual design, were aged about 18 to 100 years, and lived in roughly 24 United States geographic areas. Cohort assignment in the prospective study relied on participant-reported clinical history from a screening survey and a study questionnaire. For ImmuneRACE Cohort 3, a participant was defined as recovered based on two consecutive negative NP/OP PCR tests, clearance by a healthcare professional, or resolution of symptoms. In the prospective study, whole blood, serum and a nasopharyngeal or oropharyngeal swab were collected from each participant by mobile phlebotomists. Participants in the prospective study had the option to provide additional blood draws and questionnaires over a roughly two-month period. Before DNA extraction, prospective study blood samples were shipped either frozen or at room temperature. The germline V gene gives CDR1 as SGHVS and CDR2 as FQNEAQ. V sheds 2 bases and J sheds 6 bases, leaving 14 bases between their ends. The cysteine opens and the phenylalanine closes a CDR3 of 14 amino acids. Only the CDR3 region is kept as DNA, spanning 42 bases read in frame from base 1.

Comments on this clone: Its specific antigen is unknown. Base qualities are not provided; no much larger clone lies one nucleotide away.

This receptor chain uses TRBV7-8 and TRBJ2-7, and perhaps TRBD1 as D gene, on 5 matching bases. The sequenced sample consisted of PBMCs or T cells enriched from blood (not recorded which). The TCR sequence derives from a man aged 25 to 40 who had recovered from COVID-19. CDR3 sequence: CASSLQGSVGEQYF. Here is the DNA: TGTGCCAGCAGCTTACAGGGTTCGGTGGGCGAGCAGTACTTC.